Sequencing of this TCR beta chain was carried out in a study of technical replicates of blood from several donors. The germline V gene encodes CDR1 SGHRS and CDR2 YFSETQ. The CDR3 is made up of 15 amino acids. Trimming took 1 base from V and 4 from J, leaving 15 bases between them. The method was immunoSEQ multiplex PCR; TCRdb's version includes in-frame clones alone and lacks a portion of them. Of tens of thousands of clones in the sample, 94% are singletons; the top ten hold around 0.25%. This chain links TRBV5-1 with TRBJ2-7; tentative D call: TRBD2 (6 bases). The sample was T cells isolated from PBMCs. This sequence was found in a human donor in good health. CDR3 bases: TGCGCCAGCAGCTTGTCCGGGGGTAGCCTTTACGAGCAGTACTTC. Translating it yields CASSLSGGSLYEQYF.